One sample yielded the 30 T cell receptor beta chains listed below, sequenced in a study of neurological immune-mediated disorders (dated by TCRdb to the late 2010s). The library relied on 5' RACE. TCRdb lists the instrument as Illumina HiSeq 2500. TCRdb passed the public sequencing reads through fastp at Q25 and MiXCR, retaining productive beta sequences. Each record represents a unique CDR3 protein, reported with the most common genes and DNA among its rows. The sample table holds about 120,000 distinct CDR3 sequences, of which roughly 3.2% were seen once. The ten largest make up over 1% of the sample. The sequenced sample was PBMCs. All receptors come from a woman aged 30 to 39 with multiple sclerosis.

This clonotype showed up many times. The CDR3 sequence: CASSPTGGSRVGGYTF. The DNA of the CDR3 is TGTGCCAGCAGCCCTACTGGGGGCTCGAGGGTGGGAGGCTACACCTTC. The chain is built from TRBV12-3 or TRBV12-4 and TRBJ1-2; maybe TRBD1 (6 bases). V lost 6 bases and J 8 bases, leaving 25 bases between the germline ends. The CDR3 is 16 amino acids.

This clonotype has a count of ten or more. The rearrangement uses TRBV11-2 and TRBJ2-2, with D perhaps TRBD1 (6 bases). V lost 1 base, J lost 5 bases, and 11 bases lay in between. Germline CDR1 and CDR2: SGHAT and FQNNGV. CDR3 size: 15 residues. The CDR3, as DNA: TGTGCCAGCAGCTTAGGGTACAGGGTTACCGGGGAGCTGTTTTTT. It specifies CASSLGYRVTGELFF.

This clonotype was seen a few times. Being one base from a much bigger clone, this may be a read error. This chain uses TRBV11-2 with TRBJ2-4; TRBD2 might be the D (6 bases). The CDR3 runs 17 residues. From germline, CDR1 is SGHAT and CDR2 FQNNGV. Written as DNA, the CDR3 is TGTGCCAGCAGCTTAGGGGTAGGAGGGCTAGCCAAAAAAATTCAGTACTTC. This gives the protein CASSLGVGGLAKKIQYF.

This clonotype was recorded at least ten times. CDR3 DNA sequence: TGTGCCAGCAGTCGGGGGAACAGGGTGAACACTGAAGCTTTCTTT. It is translated as CASSRGNRVNTEAFF. The J gene is TRBJ1-1, the V gene TRBV25-1, with a tentative D call TRBD1 (6 bases). This CDR3 is 15 amino acids long. CDR1 is MGHDK and CDR2 is SYGVNS in the germline V gene. V shed 5 bases and J shed 0 bases, with 13 bases lying between them.

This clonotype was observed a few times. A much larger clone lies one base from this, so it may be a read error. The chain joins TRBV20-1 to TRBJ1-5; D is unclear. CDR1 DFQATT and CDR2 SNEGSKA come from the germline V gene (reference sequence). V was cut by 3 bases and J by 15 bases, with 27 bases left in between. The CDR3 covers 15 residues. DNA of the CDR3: TGCAGTGCTAGTCTCTCCCATGGGAGCAATCAGCACCTGCATTTT. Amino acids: CSASLSHGSNQHLHF.

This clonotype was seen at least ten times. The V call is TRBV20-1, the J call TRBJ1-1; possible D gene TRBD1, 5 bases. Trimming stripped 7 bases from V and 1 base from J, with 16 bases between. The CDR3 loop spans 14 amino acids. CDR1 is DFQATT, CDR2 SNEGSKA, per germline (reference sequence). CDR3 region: CSVEGPTRNTEAFF. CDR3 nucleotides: TGCAGTGTAGAGGGGCCGACCAGGAACACTGAAGCTTTCTTT.

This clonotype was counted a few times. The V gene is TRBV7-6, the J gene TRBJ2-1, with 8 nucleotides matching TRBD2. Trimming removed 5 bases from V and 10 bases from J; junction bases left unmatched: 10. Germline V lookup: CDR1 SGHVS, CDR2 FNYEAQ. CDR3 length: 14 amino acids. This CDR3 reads CASSPRSSGYEQFF. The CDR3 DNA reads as TGTGCCAGCAGCCCGCGGTCTAGCGGGTACGAGCAGTTCTTC.

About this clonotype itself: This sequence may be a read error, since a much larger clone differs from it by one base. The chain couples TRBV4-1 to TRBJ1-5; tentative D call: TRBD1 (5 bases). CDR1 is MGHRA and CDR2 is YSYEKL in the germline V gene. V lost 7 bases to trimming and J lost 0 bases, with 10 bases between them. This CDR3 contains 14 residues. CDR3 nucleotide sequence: TGCGCCAGCACCGCCAGGGATAGCAATCAGCCCCAGCATTTT. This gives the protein CASTARDSNQPQHF.

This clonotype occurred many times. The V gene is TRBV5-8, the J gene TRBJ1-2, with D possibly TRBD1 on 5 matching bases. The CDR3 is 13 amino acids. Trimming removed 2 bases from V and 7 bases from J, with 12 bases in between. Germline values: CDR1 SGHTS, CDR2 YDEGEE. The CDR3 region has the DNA TGTGCCAGCAGCTTCGGGCAGGGTCGTGGCTACACCTTC. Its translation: CASSFGQGRGYTF.

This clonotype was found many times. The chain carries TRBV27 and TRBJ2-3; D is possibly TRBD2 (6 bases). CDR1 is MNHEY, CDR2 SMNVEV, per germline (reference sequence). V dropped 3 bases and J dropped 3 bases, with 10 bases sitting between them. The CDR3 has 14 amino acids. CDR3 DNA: TGTGCCAGCAGTTTGACTAGTTCAACAGATACGCAGTATTTT. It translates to CASSLTSSTDTQYF.

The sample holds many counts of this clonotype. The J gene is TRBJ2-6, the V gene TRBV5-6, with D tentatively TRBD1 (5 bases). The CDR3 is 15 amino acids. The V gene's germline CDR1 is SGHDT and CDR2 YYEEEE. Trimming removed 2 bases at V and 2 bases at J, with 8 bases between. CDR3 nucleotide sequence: TGTGCCAGCAGCTTAGGGGCTACTGGGGCCAACGTCCTGACTTTC. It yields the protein CASSLGATGANVLTF.

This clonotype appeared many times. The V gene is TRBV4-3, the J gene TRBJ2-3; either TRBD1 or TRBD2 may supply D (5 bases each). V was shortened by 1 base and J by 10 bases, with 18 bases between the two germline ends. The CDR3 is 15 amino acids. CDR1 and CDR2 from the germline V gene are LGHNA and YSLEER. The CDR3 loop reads CASSQVFGGKVAQYF. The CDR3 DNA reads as TGCGCCAGCAGCCAAGTGTTTGGGGGAAAGGTAGCGCAGTATTTT.

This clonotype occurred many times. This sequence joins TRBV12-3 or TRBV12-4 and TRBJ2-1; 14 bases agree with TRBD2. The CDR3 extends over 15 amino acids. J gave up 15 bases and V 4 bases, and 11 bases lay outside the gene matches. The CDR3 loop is CASSWRLAGGSGLFF. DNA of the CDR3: TGTGCCAGCAGTTGGAGACTAGCGGGAGGGTCTGGGCTGTTCTTC.

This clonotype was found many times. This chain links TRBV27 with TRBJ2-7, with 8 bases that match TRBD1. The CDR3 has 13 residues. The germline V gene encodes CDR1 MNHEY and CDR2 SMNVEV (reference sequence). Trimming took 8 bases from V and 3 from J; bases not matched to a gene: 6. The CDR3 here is CASGDRGLYEQYF. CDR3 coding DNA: TGTGCCAGCGGAGACAGGGGCCTCTACGAGCAGTACTTC.

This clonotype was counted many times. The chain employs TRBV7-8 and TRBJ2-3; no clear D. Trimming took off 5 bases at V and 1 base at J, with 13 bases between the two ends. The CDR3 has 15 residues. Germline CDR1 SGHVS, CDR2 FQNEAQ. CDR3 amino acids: CASSPGFVGTDTQYF. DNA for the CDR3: TGTGCCAGCAGCCCCGGGTTTGTGGGCACAGATACGCAGTATTTT.

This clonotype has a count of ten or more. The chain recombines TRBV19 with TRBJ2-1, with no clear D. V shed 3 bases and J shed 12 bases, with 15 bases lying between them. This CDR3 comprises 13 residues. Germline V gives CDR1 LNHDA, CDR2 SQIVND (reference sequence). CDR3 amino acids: CASSIAASQRQFF. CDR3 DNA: TGTGCCAGTAGTATTGCCGCCAGCCAAAGGCAGTTCTTC.

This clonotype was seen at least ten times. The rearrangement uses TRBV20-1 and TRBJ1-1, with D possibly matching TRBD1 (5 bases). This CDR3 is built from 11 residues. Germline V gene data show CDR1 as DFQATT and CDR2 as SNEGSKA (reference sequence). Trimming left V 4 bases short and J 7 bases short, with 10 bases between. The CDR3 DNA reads TGCAGTGCTATCCGACAGTTTGAAGCTTTCTTT. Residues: CSAIRQFEAFF.

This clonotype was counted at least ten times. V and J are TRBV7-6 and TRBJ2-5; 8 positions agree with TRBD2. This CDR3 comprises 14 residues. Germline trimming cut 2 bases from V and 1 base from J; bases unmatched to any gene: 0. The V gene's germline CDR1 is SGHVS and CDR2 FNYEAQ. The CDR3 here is CASSLTSGQETQYF. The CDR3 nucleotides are TGTGCCAGCAGCTTAACTAGCGGCCAAGAGACCCAGTACTTC. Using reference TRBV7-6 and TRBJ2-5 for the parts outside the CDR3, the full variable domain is GAGVSQSPRYKVTKRGQDVALRCDPISGHVSLYWYRQALGQGPEFLTYFNYEAQQDKSGLPNDRFSAERPEGSISTLTIQRTEQRDSAMYRCASSLTSGQETQYFGPGTRLLVL.

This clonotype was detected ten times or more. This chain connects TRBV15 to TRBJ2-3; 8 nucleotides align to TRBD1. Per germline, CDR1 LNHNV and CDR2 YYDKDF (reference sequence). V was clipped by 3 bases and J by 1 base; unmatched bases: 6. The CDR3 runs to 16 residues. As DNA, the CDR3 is TGTGCCACCAGCAGTATGCAGGGGGCGGGCACAGATACGCAGTATTTT. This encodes CATSSMQGAGTDTQYF.

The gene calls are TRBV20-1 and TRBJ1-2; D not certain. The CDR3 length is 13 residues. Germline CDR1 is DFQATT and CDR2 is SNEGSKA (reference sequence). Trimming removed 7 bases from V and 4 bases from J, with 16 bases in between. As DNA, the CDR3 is TGCAGTGACCCCGGAAAGGGTTCCTATGGCTACACCTTC. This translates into CSDPGKGSYGYTF.

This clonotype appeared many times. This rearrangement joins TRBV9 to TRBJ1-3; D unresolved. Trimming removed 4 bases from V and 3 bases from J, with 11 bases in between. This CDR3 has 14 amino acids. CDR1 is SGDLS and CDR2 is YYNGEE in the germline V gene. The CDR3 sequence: CASSLPDFGNTIYF. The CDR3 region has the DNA TGTGCCAGCAGCCTTCCCGACTTTGGAAACACCATATATTTT. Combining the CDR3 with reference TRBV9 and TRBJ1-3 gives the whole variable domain DSGVTQTPKHLITATGQRVTLRCSPRSGDLSVYWYQQSLDQGLQFLIQYYNGEERAKGNILERFSAQQFPDLHSELNLSSLELGDSALYFCASSLPDFGNTIYFGEGSWLTVV.

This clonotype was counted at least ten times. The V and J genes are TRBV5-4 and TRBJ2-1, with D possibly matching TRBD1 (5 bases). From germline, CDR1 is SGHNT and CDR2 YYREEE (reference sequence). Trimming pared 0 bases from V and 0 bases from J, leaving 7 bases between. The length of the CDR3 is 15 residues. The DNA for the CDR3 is TGTGCCAGCAGCTTGGTAGACAGCTCCTACAATGAGCAGTTCTTC. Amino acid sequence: CASSLVDSSYNEQFF.

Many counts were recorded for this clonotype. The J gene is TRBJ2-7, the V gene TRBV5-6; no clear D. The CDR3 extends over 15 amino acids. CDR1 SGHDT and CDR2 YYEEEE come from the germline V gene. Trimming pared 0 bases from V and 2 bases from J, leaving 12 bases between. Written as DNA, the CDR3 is TGTGCCAGCAGCTTGGATCGGACGGCGGCCTACGAGCAGTACTTC. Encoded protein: CASSLDRTAAYEQYF.

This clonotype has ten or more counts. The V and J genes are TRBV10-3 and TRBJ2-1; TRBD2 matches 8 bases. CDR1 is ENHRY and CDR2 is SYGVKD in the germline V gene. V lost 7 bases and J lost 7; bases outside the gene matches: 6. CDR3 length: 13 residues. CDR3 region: CAITGTSLNEQFF. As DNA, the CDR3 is TGTGCCATCACCGGGACTAGTTTAAATGAGCAGTTCTTC.

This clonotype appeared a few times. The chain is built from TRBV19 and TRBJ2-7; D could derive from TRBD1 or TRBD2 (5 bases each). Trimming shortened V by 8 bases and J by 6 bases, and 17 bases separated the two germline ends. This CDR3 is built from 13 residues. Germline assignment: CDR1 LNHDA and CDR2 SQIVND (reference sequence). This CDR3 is CASSGPSGSEQYF. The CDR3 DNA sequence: TGTGCCAGTTCAGGGCCTTCGGGATCCGAGCAGTACTTC.

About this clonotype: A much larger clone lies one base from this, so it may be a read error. In DNA, the CDR3 is TGCTCCAGCAGCGGGACATACAACTATGGCTACACCTTC. Protein: CSSSGTYNYGYTF. This sequence joins TRBV5-1 and TRBJ1-2; D is possibly TRBD1 (6 bases). The CDR3 covers 13 residues. CDR1 is SGHRS and CDR2 is YFSETQ in the germline V gene.

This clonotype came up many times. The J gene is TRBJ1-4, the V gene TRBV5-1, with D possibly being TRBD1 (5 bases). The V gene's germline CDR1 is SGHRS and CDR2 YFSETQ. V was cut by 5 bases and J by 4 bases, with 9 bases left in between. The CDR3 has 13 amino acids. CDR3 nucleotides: TGCGCCAGCAGTTCCGACAGTAATGAAAAACTGTTTTTT. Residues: CASSSDSNEKLFF.

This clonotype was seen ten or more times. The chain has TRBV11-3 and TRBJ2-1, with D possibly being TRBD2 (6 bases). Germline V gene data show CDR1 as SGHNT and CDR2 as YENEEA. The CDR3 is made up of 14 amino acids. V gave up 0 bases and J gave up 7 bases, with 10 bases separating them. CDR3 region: CASSLERERNEQFF. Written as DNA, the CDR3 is TGTGCCAGCAGCTTAGAACGGGAGAGAAATGAGCAGTTCTTC.

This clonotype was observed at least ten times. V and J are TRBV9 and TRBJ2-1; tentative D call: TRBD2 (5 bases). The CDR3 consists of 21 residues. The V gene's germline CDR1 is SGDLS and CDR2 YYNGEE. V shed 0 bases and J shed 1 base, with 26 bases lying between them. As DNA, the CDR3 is TGTGCCAGCAGCGTAGGTCTTGGGGAGAACGGACGTTTAGCGTCCTACAATGAGCAGTTCTTC. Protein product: CASSVGLGENGRLASYNEQFF. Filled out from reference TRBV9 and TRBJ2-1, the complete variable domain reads DSGVTQTPKHLITATGQRVTLRCSPRSGDLSVYWYQQSLDQGLQFLIQYYNGEERAKGNILERFSAQQFPDLHSELNLSSLELGDSALYFCASSVGLGENGRLASYNEQFFGPGTRLTVL.

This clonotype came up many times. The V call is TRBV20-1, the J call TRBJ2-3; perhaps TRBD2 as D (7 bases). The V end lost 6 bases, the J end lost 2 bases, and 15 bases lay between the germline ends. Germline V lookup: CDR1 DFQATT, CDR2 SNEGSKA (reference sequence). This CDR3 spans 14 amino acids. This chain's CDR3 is CSAPEGGVTDTQYF. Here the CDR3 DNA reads TGCAGTGCACCAGAAGGGGGGGTCACAGATACGCAGTATTTT.